The sequence of this T cell receptor (beta chain) was determined in a study of T cell repertoires in cytomegalovirus infection. Study results and caveats: HLA-C-restricted TCR beta clonotypes specific for CMV led the ex vivo response.

V lost 4 bases to trimming and J lost 8 bases, with 26 bases between them. This CDR3 is built from 18 residues. Germline assignment: CDR1 SGHAT and CDR2 FQNNGV. In regard to this clonotype: Its antigen remains unidentified.

TCRdb itself ran the reads through MiXCR, one entry per CDR3 protein. In the table there are about a million distinct CDR3 sequences, around a third of which are singletons. This specimen was cultured CD8+ T cells from PBMCs, taken from culture after CMV antigen stimulation. The clonotype comes from a human donor in good health (CMV status not recorded). Some clones in this sample may be carry-over from other donors' samples. The J gene is TRBJ2-2, the V gene TRBV11-2; D not certain. The CDR3 loop reads CASSYLSPPTGSGGELFF. CDR3 nucleotide sequence: TGTGCCAGCAGCTACTTAAGTCCCCCCACTGGGTCCGGTGGGGAGCTGTTTTTT. The entire variable domain, with the rest obtained from reference TRBV11-2 and TRBJ2-2, is as follows: EAGVAQSPRYKIIEKRQSVAFWCNPISGHATLYWYQQILGQGPKLLIQFQNNGVVDDSQLPKDRFSAERLKGVDSTLKIQPAKLEDSAVYLCASSYLSPPTGSGGELFFGEGSRLTVL.